The entry below gives a single T cell receptor beta chain sequence along with its context. This CDR3 spans 12 amino acids. With 2 bases clipped from V and 10 bases from J, the junction kept 5 bases outside the gene matches. Per germline, CDR1 GTSNPN and CDR2 SVGIG (reference sequence). These data are taken from a study of blood T cell repertoires in COVID-19. Across the whole study: Some COVID-19 samples were acute and others convalescent; all came from the United States, Italy and Spain.

The data were produced by immunoSEQ multiplex PCR, yet TCRdb's version contains in-frame clones alone and is incomplete. Of around 310,000 clones listed, around 89% were seen once; the top ten hold roughly 4%. Specimen: peripheral blood. The V and J genes are TRBV30 and TRBJ2-3; 8 bases are a match to TRBD1. The TCR sequence derives from a woman aged 50 to 60 with active or convalescent COVID-19. Here the CDR3 reads CAWSSRTGSQYF. CDR3 nucleotides: TGTGCCTGGAGTTCTAGGACAGGGTCGCAGTATTTT.